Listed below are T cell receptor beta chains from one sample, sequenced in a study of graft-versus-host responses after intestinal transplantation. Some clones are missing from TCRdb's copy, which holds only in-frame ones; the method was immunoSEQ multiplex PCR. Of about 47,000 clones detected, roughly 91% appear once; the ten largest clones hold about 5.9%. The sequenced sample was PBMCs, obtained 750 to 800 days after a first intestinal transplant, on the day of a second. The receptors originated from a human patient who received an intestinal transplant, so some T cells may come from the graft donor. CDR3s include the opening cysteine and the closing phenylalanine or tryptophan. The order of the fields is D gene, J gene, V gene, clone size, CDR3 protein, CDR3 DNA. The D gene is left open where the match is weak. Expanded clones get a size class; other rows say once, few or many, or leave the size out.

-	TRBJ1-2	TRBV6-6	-	CASSYGVNYGYTF	TGTGCCAGCAGTTACGGGGTTAACTATGGCTACACCTTC
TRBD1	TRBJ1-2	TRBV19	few	CASTRAGGGYGYTF	TGTGCCAGTACAAGAGCAGGGGGCGGGTATGGCTACACCTTC
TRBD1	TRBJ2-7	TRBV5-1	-	CASSLNTGGGNEQYF	TGCGCCAGCAGCCTAAATACAGGGGGCGGCAACGAGCAGTACTTC
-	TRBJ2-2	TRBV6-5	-	CASSTRNTGELFF	TGTGCCAGCAGTACCCGGAACACCGGGGAGCTGTTTTTT
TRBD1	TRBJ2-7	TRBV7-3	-	CASSRTGGEQYF	TGTGCCAGCAGCCGGACAGGTGGCGAGCAGTACTTC
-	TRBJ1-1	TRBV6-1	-	CASSTGIDTEAFF	TGTGCCAGCAGTACCGGAATCGACACTGAAGCTTTCTTT
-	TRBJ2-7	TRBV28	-	CASSFTPTGSSYEQYF	TGTGCCAGCAGTTTCACACCGACGGGCAGCTCCTACGAGCAGTACTTC
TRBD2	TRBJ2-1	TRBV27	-	CASSLGGINEQFF	TGTGCCAGCAGTTTGGGGGGGATCAATGAGCAGTTCTTC
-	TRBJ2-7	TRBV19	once	CASTRDNSLYEQYF	TGTGCCAGTACCAGGGACAATTCCCTCTACGAGCAGTACTTC
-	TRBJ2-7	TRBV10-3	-	CAISEHGASSYEQYF	TGTGCCATCAGTGAGCATGGAGCTAGCTCCTACGAGCAGTACTTC
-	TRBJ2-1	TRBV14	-	CASSRALGGGEQFF	TGTGCCAGCAGCCGTGCATTGGGCGGGGGCGAGCAGTTCTTC
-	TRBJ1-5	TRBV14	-	CASSQDLQAVLQGNQPQHF	TGTGCCAGCAGCCAAGATTTACAGGCGGTACTCCAGGGCAATCAGCCCCAGCATTTT
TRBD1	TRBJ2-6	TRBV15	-	CATSKGRGSGANVLTF	TGTGCCACCAGCAAGGGCAGGGGGTCTGGGGCCAACGTCCTGACTTTC
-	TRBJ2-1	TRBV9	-	CASSSGAEQFF	TGTGCCAGCTCCAGCGGTGCTGAGCAGTTCTTC
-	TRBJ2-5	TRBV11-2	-	CASSFGTTQETQYF	TGTGCCAGCAGCTTCGGGACAACTCAAGAGACCCAGTACTTC
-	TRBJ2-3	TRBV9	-	CASSVGIRDTQYF	TGTGCCAGCAGCGTGGGGATCCGGGATACGCAGTATTTT
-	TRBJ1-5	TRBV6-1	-	CASSEGLWGNQPQHF	TGTGCCAGCAGTGAGGGGTTGTGGGGCAATCAGCCCCAGCATTTT
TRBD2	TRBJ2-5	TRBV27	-	CATALIGRPQETQYF	TGTGCCACCGCGCTGATCGGGAGGCCTCAAGAGACCCAGTACTTC
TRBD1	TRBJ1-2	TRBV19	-	CASSPQGAGMNYGYTF	TGTGCCAGTAGTCCTCAGGGGGCAGGGATGAACTATGGCTACACCTTC
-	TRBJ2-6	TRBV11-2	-	CASSDLPGGANVLTF	TGTGCCAGCAGCGACCTACCCGGTGGGGCCAACGTCCTGACTTTC
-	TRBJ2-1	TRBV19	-	CASTQVGTQGEQFF	TGTGCCAGTACCCAAGTAGGGACTCAGGGTGAGCAGTTCTTC
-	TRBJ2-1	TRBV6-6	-	CASSYAVHNEQFF	TGTGCCAGCAGTTACGCCGTACACAATGAGCAGTTCTTC
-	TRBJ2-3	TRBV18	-	CASSPALGDTQYF	TGTGCCAGCTCCCCTGCCCTCGGAGATACGCAGTATTTT
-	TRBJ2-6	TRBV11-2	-	CASSFNRHPGANVLTF	TGTGCCAGCAGCTTTAACCGGCATCCTGGGGCCAACGTCCTGACTTTC
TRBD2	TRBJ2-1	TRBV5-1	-	CASSLIAGGGNEQFF	TGCGCCAGCAGCTTGATAGCGGGAGGAGGCAATGAGCAGTTCTTC
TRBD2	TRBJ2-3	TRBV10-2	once	CASSESTVAGGGGEADTQYF	TGCGCCAGCAGTGAGTCGACGGTAGCGGGAGGAGGGGGTGAGGCAGATACGCAGTATTTT
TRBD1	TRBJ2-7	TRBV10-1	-	CASSETDRLYEQYF	TGCGCCAGCAGTGAAACGGACAGGCTCTACGAGCAGTACTTC
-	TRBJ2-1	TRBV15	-	CATSRKDRQEFF	TGTGCCACCAGCAGAAAGGACAGACAAGAGTTCTTC
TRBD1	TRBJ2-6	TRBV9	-	CASSPLGRGQGSQGSGANVLTF	TGTGCCAGCAGCCCCCTAGGCAGGGGACAGGGGTCCCAAGGATCTGGGGCCAACGTCCTGACTTTC
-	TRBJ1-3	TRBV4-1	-	CASSQDRGDGNTIYF	TGCGCCAGCAGCCAAGACAGGGGAGATGGAAACACCATATATTTT
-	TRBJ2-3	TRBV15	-	CATSRERGTDTQYF	TGTGCCACCAGCAGAGAGCGGGGCACAGATACGCAGTATTTT
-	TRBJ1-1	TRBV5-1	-	CASSFRGGTEAFF	TGCGCCAGCAGCTTCAGGGGAGGGACTGAAGCTTTCTTT
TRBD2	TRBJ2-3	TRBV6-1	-	CASSDLRTSGSTDTQYF	TGTGCCAGCAGTGACCTACGGACTAGCGGTAGCACAGATACGCAGTATTTT
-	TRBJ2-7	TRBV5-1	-	CASSPATAYEQYF	TGCGCCAGCAGCCCGGCGACAGCCTACGAGCAGTACTTC
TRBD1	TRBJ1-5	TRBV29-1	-	CSVRQGDQPQHF	TGCAGCGTACGACAGGGGGATCAGCCCCAGCATTTT
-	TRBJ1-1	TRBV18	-	CASSPLGKNTEAFF	TGTGCCAGCTCACCATTAGGGAAGAACACTGAAGCTTTCTTT
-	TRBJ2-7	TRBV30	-	CASGQGYEQYF	TGTGCCTCGGGGCAGGGATACGAGCAGTACTTC
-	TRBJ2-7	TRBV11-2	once	CASSSSSGEAYEQYF	TGTGCCAGCAGCTCCAGCTCGGGAGAAGCCTACGAGCAGTACTTC
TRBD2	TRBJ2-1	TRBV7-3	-	CASSSNGLAGYNEQFF	TGTGCCAGCAGCTCAAACGGACTAGCGGGTTACAATGAGCAGTTCTTC
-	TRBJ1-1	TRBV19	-	CASSNPSGPSFEAFF	TGTGCCAGTAGTAACCCAAGTGGCCCTTCCTTTGAAGCTTTCTTT